One and the same sample provided the 21 T cell receptor beta chains below, sequenced in a study of shared clonotypes between healthy human individuals (dated by TCRdb to about 2020). The library came from the immunoSEQ multiplex PCR assay. This immuneACCESS table, as held by TCRdb, lists in-frame sequences with V and J called but not all clones. Of the missing ones, under half trace to an unresolved V gene in checked studies; the others have no known cause. For this sample the table gives about 380,000 clones, of which about 96% were detected only once. 0.32% of the sample is held by the ten biggest clonotypes. Sequenced input: memory CD8+ T cells sorted from blood. Reading the label with the study, this specimen's cell subset or site is: CD45RO+ cells pooled with CCR7-negative TemRA cells. The receptors come from a man aged 30 to 39 in good health.

This chain joins TRBV5-1 and TRBJ2-2; D uncertain. Germline values: CDR1 SGHRS, CDR2 YFSETQ. V was pared by 0 bases and J by 0 bases, with 9 bases between. The CDR3 extends over 16 amino acids. The CDR3 protein is CASSLGPHPNTGELFF. In DNA form, the CDR3 reads TGCGCCAGCAGCTTGGGACCACACCCGAACACCGGGGAGCTGTTTTTT.

The genes are TRBV4-1 and TRBJ2-5; 7 nucleotides align to TRBD2. The CDR3 sequence is 15 residues long. CDR1 and CDR2 (germline): MGHRA, YSYEKL. V dropped 4 bases and J dropped 2; count of bases not matched to a gene: 7. The CDR3 loop is CASSRLLANQETQYF. The DNA of the CDR3 is TGCGCCAGCAGCCGATTACTAGCGAATCAAGAGACCCAGTACTTC.

Of note for this clone: Other DNA sequences of this sample code for an identical CDR3. The DNA for the CDR3 is TGTGCCAGTAGTATAGGACAGGGCAATCAGCCCCAGCATTTT. As protein: CASSIGQGNQPQHF. This rearrangement joins TRBV19 to TRBJ1-5; D perhaps matches TRBD1 (6 bases). This CDR3 has 14 amino acids. V lost 1 base, J lost 2 bases, and 6 bases lay in between. The germline V gene has CDR1 LNHDA and CDR2 SQIVND (reference sequence).

V and J are TRBV6-1 and TRBJ2-3; 10 positions agree with TRBD1. From germline, CDR1 is MNHNS and CDR2 SASEGT. The trim removed 4 bases at V and 5 bases at J, leaving 0 bases unmatched. This CDR3 spans 13 amino acids. DNA of the CDR3: TGTGCCAGCAGTGGGGACAGGGGAGATACGCAGTATTTT. Its translation: CASSGDRGDTQYF.

The chain combines TRBV30 with TRBJ2-7; D may match TRBD1 or TRBD2 (5 bases each). Germline V gives CDR1 GTSNPN, CDR2 SVGIG (reference sequence). The CDR3 runs 14 residues. V was cut by 2 bases and J by 5 bases, with 16 bases left in between. As DNA, the CDR3 is TGTGCCTGGAGTCCTACGTGGGACCCCAACGAGCAGTACTTC. Translation: CAWSPTWDPNEQYF.

The gene calls are TRBV7-9 and TRBJ1-1, with D hard to call. V was pared by 4 bases and J by 2 bases, with 5 bases between. In germline, CDR1 is SEHNR, CDR2 FQNEAQ (reference sequence). This CDR3 is built from 12 residues. The CDR3 region is CASSYDNTEAFF. The CDR3 DNA follows: TGTGCCAGCAGCTACGACAACACTGAAGCTTTCTTT. The complete variable domain, with remaining parts taken from reference TRBV7-9 and TRBJ1-1, reads DTGVSQNPRHKITKRGQNVTFRCDPISEHNRLYWYRQTLGQGPEFLTYFQNEAQLEKSRLLSDRFSAERPKGSFSTLEIQRTEQGDSAMYLCASSYDNTEAFFGQGTRLTVV.

A single count supports this clone. The rearrangement links TRBV6-5 to TRBJ1-1; no firm D call. Germline CDR1 is MNHEY and CDR2 is SVGAGI. With 5 bases removed from V and 11 bases from J, the gap between germline ends came to 18 bases. The CDR3 has 13 residues. CDR3 coding DNA: TGTGCCAGCAGTGTGGACGGCAATCCGCGCGCTTTCTTT. Translated: CASSVDGNPRAFF.

The CDR3 DNA reads as TGTGCCAGCAAACTTCACGGGACTCTGGACGAAGCTTTCTTT. The encoded protein is CASKLHGTLDEAFF. V gene TRBV2 combines with J gene TRBJ1-1; D is perhaps TRBD1 (5 bases). Germline V gene data show CDR1 as SNHLY and CDR2 as FYNNEI. Trimming removed 7 bases from V and 8 bases from J, with 20 bases in between. The length of the CDR3 is 14 residues.

This chain joins TRBV29-1 and TRBJ2-3; D call uncertain. This CDR3 is 14 amino acids long. Germline CDR1 reads SQVTM; CDR2 reads ANQGSEA. Between the trimmed V and J ends, which lost 4 bases and 0 bases, there was a span of 11 bases. The CDR3 nucleotides are TGCAGCGTTGCCTGGACCACGAGCACAGATACGCAGTATTTT. Translated: CSVAWTTSTDTQYF.

The rearrangement joins TRBV5-1 to TRBJ2-2, with a possible D match to TRBD2 (5 bases). Germline loops: CDR1 SGHRS, CDR2 YFSETQ. Trimming shortened V by 5 bases and J by 0 bases, and 14 bases separated the two germline ends. The CDR3 contains 16 residues. The CDR3 DNA follows: TGCGCCAGCAGGAATAGCGTTAAGTCGAACACCGGGGAGCTGTTTTTT. This codes for CASRNSVKSNTGELFF.

The J gene is TRBJ2-7, the V gene TRBV28, with D possibly being TRBD2 (6 bases). CDR3 length: 14 residues. V was cut by 6 bases and J by 4 bases, with 16 bases left in between. Per germline, CDR1 MDHEN and CDR2 SYDVKM. This CDR3 is CASRPGLAKYEQYF. The CDR3, as DNA: TGTGCCAGCAGGCCGGGACTGGCCAAGTACGAGCAGTACTTC.

The gene calls are TRBV5-1 and TRBJ2-1; TRBD2 matches at 9 bases. V shed 2 bases, J shed 8 bases, and the junction held 8 bases outside the gene matches. This CDR3 is built from 15 residues. Per the germline V gene, CDR1 is SGHRS and CDR2 is YFSETQ. CDR3 residues: CASSFSGSFTHEQFF. The DNA of the CDR3 is TGCGCCAGCAGCTTTAGCGGGAGTTTTACTCATGAGCAGTTCTTC. Supplemented by reference TRBV5-1 and TRBJ2-1, the full variable domain reads KAGVTQTPRYLIKTRGQQVTLSCSPISGHRSVSWYQQTPGQGLQFLFEYFSETQRNKGNFPGRFSGRQFSNSRSEMNVSTLELGDSALYLCASSFSGSFTHEQFFGPGTRLTVL.

This chain connects TRBV20-1 to TRBJ2-7, with D tentatively TRBD1 (5 bases). The CDR3 contains 11 residues. V lost 7 bases and J 0 bases, leaving 7 bases between the germline ends. Germline V lookup: CDR1 DFQATT, CDR2 SNEGSKA (reference sequence). The DNA for the CDR3 is TGCAGTGGGGGCGTCTCCTACGAGCAGTACTTC. The encoded protein is CSGGVSYEQYF.

The V call is TRBV18, the J call TRBJ2-5; D call uncertain. This CDR3 region has 14 residues. CDR1 is KGHSH, CDR2 LQKENI, per germline. The V and J ends lost 2 bases and 5 bases respectively, with 12 bases between them. DNA for the CDR3: TGTGCCAGCTCACCATTCGCAGCCCTGGAGACCCAGTACTTC. Amino acid sequence: CASSPFAALETQYF.

The rearrangement uses TRBV7-3 and TRBJ2-1, with 8 bases fitting TRBD2. Germline V gene data show CDR1 as SGHTA and CDR2 as FQGTGA. The CDR3 runs 19 residues. The V segment lost 1 base and the J segment 4 bases; nucleotides outside the gene matches: 15. The CDR3 DNA follows: TGTGCCAGCAGCTTAATCCCGACCGGACTAGCAGGGCCTTACAATGAGCAGTTCTTC. This gives the protein CASSLIPTGLAGPYNEQFF. Complete variable domain (other parts from reference TRBV7-3 and TRBJ2-1): GAGVSQTPSNKVTEKGKYVELRCDPISGHTALYWYRQSLGQGPEFLIYFQGTGAADDSGLPNDRFFAVRPEGSVSTLKIQRTERGDSAVYLCASSLIPTGLAGPYNEQFFGPGTRLTVL.

This clone has more than one count but fewer than ten. The V gene is TRBV2, the J gene TRBJ1-1; D gene uncertain. Per germline, CDR1 SNHLY and CDR2 FYNNEI. Trimming cost V 5 bases and J 3 bases, with 19 bases left between them. The CDR3 has 16 amino acids. The CDR3 coding sequence is TGTGCCAGCAGTCCCGTCTATGGACGGTGGGACACTGAAGCTTTCTTT. It yields the protein CASSPVYGRWDTEAFF. Using reference TRBV2 and TRBJ1-1 for the parts outside the CDR3, the full variable domain is EPEVTQTPSHQVTQMGQEVILRCVPISNHLYFYWYRQILGQKVEFLVSFYNNEISEKSEIFDDQFSVERPDGSNFTLKIRSTKLEDSAMYFCASSPVYGRWDTEAFFGQGTRLTVV.

The J gene is TRBJ1-2, the V gene TRBV29-1; D gene ambiguous. Germline-derived CDR1 and CDR2 are SQVTM and ANQGSEA. The CDR3 runs 13 residues. V shed 3 bases and J shed 5 bases, with 13 bases lying between them. The DNA for the CDR3 is TGCAGCGTTGAGCAGGCGCTACTGTATGGCTACACCTTC. This gives the protein CSVEQALLYGYTF.

The rearrangement uses TRBV27 and TRBJ1-5; D remains ambiguous. The CDR3 has 13 amino acids. Trimming removed 5 bases at V and 0 bases at J, with 5 bases between. CDR1 and CDR2 (germline): MNHEY, SMNVEV (reference sequence). CDR3: CASSGNSNQPQHF. The CDR3 DNA is TGTGCCAGCAGTGGCAATAGCAATCAGCCCCAGCATTTT.

The chain carries TRBV10-1 and TRBJ2-3; D possibly corresponds to TRBD1 (6 bases). Germline V gives CDR1 WNHNN, CDR2 SYGVQD (reference sequence). V dropped 3 bases and J dropped 6 bases, with 7 bases sitting between them. The length of the CDR3 is 12 residues. The CDR3 sequence: CASSDQGDTQYF. DNA of the CDR3: TGCGCCAGCAGTGACCAGGGGGATACGCAGTATTTT.

This clone has only one observation. The rearrangement links TRBV7-9 to TRBJ2-5; 9 bases fit TRBD1. The junction had 11 bases not matched to a gene; V was cut back by 4 bases and J by 5 bases. Germline V gene sequence: CDR1 SEHNR, CDR2 FQNEAQ (reference sequence). The CDR3 contains 16 residues. CDR3 sequence: CASSYMTGGMGETQYF. The CDR3 DNA reads as TGTGCCAGCAGCTACATGACAGGGGGAATGGGGGAGACCCAGTACTTC.

This chain links TRBV30 with TRBJ2-3; D is unresolved. This CDR3 has 14 amino acids. V dropped 0 bases and J dropped 5 bases, with 12 bases sitting between them. The germline gives CDR1 GTSNPN, CDR2 SVGIG (reference sequence). CDR3 region: CAWSVVGKKDTQYF. CDR3 sequence (DNA): TGTGCCTGGAGTGTCGTGGGGAAAAAAGATACGCAGTATTTT. The full variable domain, rest sourced from reference TRBV30 and TRBJ2-3, is SQTIHQWPATLVQPVGSPLSLECTVEGTSNPNLYWYRQAAGRGLQLLFYSVGIGQISSEVPQNLSASRPQDRQFILSSKKLLLSDSGFYLCAWSVVGKKDTQYFGPGTRLTVL.